This T cell receptor beta chain was captured in a study of blood T cell repertoires in COVID-19. Overall study context: Sample material is recorded as cDNA or gDNA derived from T cells, B-cell-depleted T cells, or PBMCs.

Data came from immunoSEQ multiplex PCR; TCRdb stores just in-frame clones and leaves some out. Among 300,000 to 350,000 clones listed, around nine tenths were seen once. J lost 5 bases, V lost 5 bases, and 5 bases had no gene match. Germline V CDR1 and CDR2: SGHVS, FNYEAQ. The CDR3 contains 14 residues. The chain couples TRBV7-6 to TRBJ2-5, with 10 nucleotides matching TRBD1. The receptor was derived from a woman aged 25-40 years with COVID-19, enrolled during active disease. Sequences were obtained from peripheral blood. CDR3 residues: CASSGTGVRETQYF. CDR3 in DNA: TGTGCCAGCAGCGGGACAGGGGTTCGGGAGACCCAGTACTTC.